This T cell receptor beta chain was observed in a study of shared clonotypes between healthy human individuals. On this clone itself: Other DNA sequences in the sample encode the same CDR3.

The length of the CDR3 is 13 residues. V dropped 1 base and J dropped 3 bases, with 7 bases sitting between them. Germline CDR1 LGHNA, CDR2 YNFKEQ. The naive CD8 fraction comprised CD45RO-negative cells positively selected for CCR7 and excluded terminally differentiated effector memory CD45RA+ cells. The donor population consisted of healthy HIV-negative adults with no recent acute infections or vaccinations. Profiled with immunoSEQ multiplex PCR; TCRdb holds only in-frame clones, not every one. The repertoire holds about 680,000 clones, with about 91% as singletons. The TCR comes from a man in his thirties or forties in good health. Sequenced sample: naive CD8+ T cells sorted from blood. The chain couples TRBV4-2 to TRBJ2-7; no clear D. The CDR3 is CASSQGASYEQYF. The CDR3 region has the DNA TGTGCCAGCAGCCAAGGTGCGAGCTACGAGCAGTACTTC.